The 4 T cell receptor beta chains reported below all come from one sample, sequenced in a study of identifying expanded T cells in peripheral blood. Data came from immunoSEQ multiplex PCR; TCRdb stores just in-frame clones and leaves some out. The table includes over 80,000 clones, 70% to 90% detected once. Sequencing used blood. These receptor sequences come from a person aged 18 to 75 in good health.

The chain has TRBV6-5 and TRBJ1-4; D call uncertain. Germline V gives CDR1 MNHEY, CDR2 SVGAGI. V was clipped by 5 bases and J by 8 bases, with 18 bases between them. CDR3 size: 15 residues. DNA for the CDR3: TGTGCCAGCAGTCGAACGGACCCCCGACGGGAAAAACTGTTTTTT. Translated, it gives CASSRTDPRREKLFF.

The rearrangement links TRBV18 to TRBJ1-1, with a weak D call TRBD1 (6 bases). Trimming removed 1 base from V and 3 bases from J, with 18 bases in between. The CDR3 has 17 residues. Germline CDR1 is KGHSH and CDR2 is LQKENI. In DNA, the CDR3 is TGTGCCAGCTCACCACGGGGGGGCTCCTCCGGGGACACTGAAGCTTTCTTT. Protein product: CASSPRGGSSGDTEAFF.

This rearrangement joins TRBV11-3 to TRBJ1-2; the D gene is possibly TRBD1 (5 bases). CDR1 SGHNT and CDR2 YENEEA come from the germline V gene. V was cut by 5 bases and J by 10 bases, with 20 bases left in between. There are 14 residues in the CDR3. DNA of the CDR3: TGTGCCAGCAGCCACGGGACCGGAGACAGCGACTACACCTTC. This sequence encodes CASSHGTGDSDYTF.

CDR3 sequence: CASSIGPRSPLHF. CDR3 nucleotides: TGTGCCAGTAGTATAGGTCCTAGGTCACCCCTCCACTTT. V and J are TRBV19 and TRBJ1-6, with no clear D. The CDR3 sequence is 13 residues long. Germline V lookup: CDR1 LNHDA, CDR2 SQIVND (reference sequence). V shed 1 base and J shed 10 bases, with 8 bases lying between them.